The text below deals with one T cell receptor (beta chain). Antigen specificity is unknown. The read terminates 3 residues ahead of where the CDR3 ends, so the germline J gene completes it. HPV was found by MY09/MY11 PCR and dot-blot genotyping. Clones were read by immunoSEQ multiplex PCR, and TCRdb kept only the in-frame ones, dropping some. The ten most abundant clones cover 3% to 4% of a sample with 20,000 or so clones. The data derive from a study of T cells in women clearing cervical HPV infection. Study-level results: CIN3+ cases had significantly higher TCR repertoire richness than controls, but evenness did not differ. Each sample's T-cell count was unknown, possibly confounding richness.

The CDR3 extends over 15 amino acids. After removal of 7 bases from V and 3 bases from J, the junction contained 9 bases not matched to a gene. Germline V CDR1 and CDR2: LNHDA, SQIVND (reference sequence). The specimen sequenced was blood buffy coat. The source of this sequence is a woman between 18 and 70 years old with a cervical HPV16 infection that either progressed to CIN3+ or cleared (not recorded which). The rearrangement uses TRBV19 and TRBJ1-1; 9 bases align to TRBD1. The covered CDR3 bases are TGTGCCAGTACCAAGGGGACAGGGATGGACACTGAA. It encodes CASTKGTGMDTE. The complete CDR3 reads CASTKGTGMDTEAFF.